This TCR beta chain was observed in a study of T cell repertoires in cytomegalovirus infection. Study summary: Public TCR beta signature analysis indicated the presence of both CMV infection and matching HLA type.

Each CDR3 protein gets one entry after TCRdb re-called the reads with MiXCR. The sample lists about 770,000 distinct CDR3 sequences, approximately 32% occurring once. Whole-study results and caveats: What dominated the ex vivo response were HLA-C-restricted CMV-specific TCR beta clonotypes. The cumulative frequency of public TCR beta families identified carriers of CMV plus the relevant HLA.

Of note for this clonotype: The antigen is unknown.

This clonotype originated in a human donor in good health (CMV status not recorded). Some clones in this sample may be carry-over from other donors' samples. The sequencing used cultured CD8+ T cells from PBMCs, collected from culture after CMV antigen stimulation.

CDR3 in DNA: TGTGCCAGCCGGAGAAGGGACACGGGACGAGAAAAACTGTTTTTT. Translation: CASRRRDTGREKLFF. The chain employs TRBV6-5 and TRBJ1-4, with D possibly matching TRBD1 (6 bases). This CDR3 region has 15 residues. Trimming removed 8 bases at V and 8 bases at J, with 21 bases between. Germline CDR1 MNHEY, CDR2 SVGAGI.